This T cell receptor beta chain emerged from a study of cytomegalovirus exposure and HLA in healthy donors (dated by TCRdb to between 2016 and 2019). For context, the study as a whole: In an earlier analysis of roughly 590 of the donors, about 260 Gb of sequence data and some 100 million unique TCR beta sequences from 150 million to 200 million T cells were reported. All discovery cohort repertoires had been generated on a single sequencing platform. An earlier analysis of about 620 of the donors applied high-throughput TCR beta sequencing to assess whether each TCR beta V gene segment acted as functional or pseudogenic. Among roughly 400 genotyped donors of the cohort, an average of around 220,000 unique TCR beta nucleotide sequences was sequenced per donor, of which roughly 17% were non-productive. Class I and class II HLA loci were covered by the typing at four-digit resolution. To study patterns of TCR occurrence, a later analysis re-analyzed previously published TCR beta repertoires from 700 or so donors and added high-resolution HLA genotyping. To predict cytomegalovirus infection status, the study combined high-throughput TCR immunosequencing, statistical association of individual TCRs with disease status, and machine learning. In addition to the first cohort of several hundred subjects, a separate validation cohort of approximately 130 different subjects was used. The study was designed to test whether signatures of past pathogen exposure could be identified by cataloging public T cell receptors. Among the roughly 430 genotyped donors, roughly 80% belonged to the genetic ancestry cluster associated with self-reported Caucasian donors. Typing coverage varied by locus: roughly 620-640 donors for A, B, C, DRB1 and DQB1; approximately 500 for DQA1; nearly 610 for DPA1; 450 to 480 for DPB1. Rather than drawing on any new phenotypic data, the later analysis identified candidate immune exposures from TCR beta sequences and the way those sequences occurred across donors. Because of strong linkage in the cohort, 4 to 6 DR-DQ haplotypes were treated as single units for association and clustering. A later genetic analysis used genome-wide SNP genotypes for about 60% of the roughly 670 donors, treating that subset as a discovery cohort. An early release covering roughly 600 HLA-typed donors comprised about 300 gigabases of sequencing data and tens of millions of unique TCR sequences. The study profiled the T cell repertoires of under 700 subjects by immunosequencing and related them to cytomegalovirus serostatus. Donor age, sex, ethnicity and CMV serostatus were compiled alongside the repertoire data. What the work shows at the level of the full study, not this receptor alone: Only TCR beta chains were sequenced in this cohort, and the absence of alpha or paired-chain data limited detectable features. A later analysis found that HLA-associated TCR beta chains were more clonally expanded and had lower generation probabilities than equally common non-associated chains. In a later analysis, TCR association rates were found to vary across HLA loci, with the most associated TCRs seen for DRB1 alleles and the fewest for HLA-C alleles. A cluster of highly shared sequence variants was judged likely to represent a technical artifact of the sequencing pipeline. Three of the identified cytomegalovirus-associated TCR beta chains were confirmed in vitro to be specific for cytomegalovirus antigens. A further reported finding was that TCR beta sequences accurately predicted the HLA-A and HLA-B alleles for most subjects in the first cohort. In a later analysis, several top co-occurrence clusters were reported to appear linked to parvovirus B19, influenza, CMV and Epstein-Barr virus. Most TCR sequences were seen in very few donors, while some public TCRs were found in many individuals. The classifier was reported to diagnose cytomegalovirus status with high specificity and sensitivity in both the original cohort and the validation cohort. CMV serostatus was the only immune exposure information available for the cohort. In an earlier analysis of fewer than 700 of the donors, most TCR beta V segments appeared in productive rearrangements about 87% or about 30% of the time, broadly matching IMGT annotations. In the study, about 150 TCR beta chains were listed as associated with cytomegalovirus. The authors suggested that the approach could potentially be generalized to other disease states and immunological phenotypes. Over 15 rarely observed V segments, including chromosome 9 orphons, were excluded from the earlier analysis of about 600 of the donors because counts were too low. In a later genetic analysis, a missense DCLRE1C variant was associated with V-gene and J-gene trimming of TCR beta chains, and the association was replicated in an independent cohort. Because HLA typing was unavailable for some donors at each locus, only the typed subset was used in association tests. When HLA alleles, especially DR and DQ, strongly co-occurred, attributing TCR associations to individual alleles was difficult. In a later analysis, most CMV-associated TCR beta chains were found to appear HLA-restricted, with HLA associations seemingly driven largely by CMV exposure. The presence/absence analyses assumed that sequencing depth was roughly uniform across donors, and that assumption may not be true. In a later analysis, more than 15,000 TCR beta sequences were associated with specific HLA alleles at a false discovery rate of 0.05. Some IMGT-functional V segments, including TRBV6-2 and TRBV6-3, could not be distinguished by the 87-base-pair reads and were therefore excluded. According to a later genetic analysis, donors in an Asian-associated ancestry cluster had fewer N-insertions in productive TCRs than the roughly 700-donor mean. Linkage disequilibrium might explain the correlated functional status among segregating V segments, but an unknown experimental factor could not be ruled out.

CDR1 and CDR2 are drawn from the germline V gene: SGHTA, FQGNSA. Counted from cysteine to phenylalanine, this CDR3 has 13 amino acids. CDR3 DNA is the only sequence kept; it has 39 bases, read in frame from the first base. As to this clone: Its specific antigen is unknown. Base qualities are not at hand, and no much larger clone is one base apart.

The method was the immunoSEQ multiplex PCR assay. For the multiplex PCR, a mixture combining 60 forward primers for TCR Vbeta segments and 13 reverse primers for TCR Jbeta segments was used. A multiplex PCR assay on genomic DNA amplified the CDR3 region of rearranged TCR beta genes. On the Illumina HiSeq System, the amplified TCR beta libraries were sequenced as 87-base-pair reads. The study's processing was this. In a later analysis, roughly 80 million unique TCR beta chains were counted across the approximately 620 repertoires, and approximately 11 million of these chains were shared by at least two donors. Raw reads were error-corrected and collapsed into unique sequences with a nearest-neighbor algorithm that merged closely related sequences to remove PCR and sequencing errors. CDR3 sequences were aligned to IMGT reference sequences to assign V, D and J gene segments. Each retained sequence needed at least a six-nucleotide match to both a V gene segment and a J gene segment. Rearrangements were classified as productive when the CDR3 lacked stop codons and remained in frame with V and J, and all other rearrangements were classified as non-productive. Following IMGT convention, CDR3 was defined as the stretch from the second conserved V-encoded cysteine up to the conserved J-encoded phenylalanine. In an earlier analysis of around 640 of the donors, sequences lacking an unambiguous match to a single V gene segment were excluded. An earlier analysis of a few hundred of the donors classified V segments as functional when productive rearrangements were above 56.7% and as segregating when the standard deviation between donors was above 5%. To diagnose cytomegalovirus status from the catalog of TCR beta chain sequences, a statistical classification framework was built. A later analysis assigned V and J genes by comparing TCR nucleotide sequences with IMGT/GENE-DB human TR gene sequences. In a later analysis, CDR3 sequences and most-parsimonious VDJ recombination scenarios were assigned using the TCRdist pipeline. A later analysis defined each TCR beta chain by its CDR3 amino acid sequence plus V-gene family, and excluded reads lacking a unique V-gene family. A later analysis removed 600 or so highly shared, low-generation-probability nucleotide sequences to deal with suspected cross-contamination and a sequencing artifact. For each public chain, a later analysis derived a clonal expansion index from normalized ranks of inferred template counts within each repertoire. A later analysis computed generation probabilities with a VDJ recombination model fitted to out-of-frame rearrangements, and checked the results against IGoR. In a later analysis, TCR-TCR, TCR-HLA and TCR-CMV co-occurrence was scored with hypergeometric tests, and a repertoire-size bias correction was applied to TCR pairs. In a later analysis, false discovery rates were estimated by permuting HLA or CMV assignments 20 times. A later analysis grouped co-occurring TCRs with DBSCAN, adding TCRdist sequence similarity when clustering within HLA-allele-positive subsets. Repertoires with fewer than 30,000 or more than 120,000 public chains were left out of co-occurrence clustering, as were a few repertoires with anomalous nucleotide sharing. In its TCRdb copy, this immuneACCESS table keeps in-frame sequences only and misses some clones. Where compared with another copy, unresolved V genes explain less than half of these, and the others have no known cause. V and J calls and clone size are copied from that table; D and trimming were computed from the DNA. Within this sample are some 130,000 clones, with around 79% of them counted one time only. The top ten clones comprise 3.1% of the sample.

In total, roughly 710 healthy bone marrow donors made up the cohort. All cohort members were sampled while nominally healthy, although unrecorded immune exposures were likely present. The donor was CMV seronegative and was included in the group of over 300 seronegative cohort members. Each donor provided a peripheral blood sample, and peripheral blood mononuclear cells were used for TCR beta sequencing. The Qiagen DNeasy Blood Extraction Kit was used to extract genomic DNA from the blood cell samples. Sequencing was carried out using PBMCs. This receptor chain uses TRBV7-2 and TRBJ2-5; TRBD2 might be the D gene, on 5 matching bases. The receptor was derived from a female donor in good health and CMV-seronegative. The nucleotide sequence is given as TGTCCGACGAGGACTTACGCCATCGGAACCCAGTACTTC. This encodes CPTRTYAIGTQYF.